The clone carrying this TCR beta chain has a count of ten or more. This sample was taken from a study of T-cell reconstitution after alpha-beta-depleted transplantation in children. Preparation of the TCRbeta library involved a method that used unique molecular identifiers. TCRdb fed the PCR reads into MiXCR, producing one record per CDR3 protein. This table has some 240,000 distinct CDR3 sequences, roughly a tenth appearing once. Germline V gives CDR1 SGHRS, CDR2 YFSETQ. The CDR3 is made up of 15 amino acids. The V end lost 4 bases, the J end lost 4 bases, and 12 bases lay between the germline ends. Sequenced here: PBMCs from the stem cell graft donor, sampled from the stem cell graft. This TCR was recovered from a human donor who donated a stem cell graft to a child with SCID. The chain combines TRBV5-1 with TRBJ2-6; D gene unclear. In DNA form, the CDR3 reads TGCGCCAGCAGCCCCGTGGCGGCAGGGGCCAACGTCCTGACTTTC. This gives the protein CASSPVAAGANVLTF.